This TCR beta chain was identified during a study of response to subunit inactivated influenza vaccine. Overall study results and limits: Authors suggested seasonal influenza vaccinations each recruit few new T cells.

TCRdb passed the RT-PCR reads through MiXCR, listing each CDR3 protein once. The sample lists a few hundred thousand distinct CDR3 sequences, about 15% occurring once. Per germline, CDR1 SNHLY and CDR2 FYNNEI. V shed 1 base and J 7 bases; nucleotides not matched to a gene: 6. The CDR3 sequence is 14 residues long. Only a few counts were recorded for this clonotype. The antigen is unknown. The chain uses TRBV2 and TRBJ2-7; 8 bases map to TRBD1. This clonotype originated in a middle-aged man who received an inactivated influenza vaccine. Source: PBMCs from blood, taken roughly 13 days after vaccination. Here the CDR3 DNA reads TGTGCCAGCAGTGAAGGGACAGGGTCTGGGGAGCAGTACTTC. It translates to CASSEGTGSGEQYF.